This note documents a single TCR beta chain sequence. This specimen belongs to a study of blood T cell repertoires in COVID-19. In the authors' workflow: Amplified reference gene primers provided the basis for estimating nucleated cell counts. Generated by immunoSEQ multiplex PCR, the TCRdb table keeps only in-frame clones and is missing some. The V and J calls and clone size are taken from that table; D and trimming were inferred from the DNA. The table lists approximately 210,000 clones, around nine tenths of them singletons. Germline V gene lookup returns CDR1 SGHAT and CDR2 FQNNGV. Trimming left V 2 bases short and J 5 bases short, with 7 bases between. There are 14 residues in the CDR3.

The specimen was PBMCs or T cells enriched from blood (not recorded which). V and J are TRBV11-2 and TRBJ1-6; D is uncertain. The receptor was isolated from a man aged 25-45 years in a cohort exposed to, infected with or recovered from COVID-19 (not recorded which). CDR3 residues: CASSLHPDNSPLHF. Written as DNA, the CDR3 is TGTGCCAGCAGCTTACACCCAGATAATTCACCCCTCCACTTT.